The 28 T cell receptor beta chains listed next were all sequenced from one sample in a study of T cell repertoires in cytomegalovirus infection. TCRdb recomputed calls from the reads with MiXCR, one row per CDR3 protein. The sample consists of approximately 630,000 distinct CDR3 sequences, around 24% of them appearing once. Sequencing used CD8+ T cells from PBMCs. These receptors originate from a human donor in good health (CMV status not recorded). Some clones in this sample may be carry-over from other donors' samples.

The rearrangement joins TRBV20-1 to TRBJ1-4; no clear D gene. Germline V CDR1 and CDR2: DFQATT, SNEGSKA (reference sequence). V gave up 5 bases and J gave up 2 bases, with 18 bases separating them. The CDR3 is 16 residues long. The CDR3 DNA reads as TGCAGTGCTCCCCTGGAGGGCGGGTGGACTAATGAAAAACTGTTTTTT. This translates into CSAPLEGGWTNEKLFF.

This clonotype was recorded a few times. This chain uses TRBV11-2 with TRBJ1-2; D may be TRBD1 (5 bases). V was pared by 5 bases and J by 6 bases, with 16 bases between. Looked up from germline, CDR1 is SGHAT and CDR2 is FQNNGV. This CDR3 has 14 residues. The CDR3, as DNA: TGTGCCAGCAGCCTGCCCGGGGACCGGAATGGCTACACCTTC. It codes for CASSLPGDRNGYTF.

This chain joins TRBV7-8 and TRBJ2-3; D is perhaps TRBD1 (5 bases). Deletions cut 7 bases from V and 2 bases from J, with 22 bases between. This CDR3 comprises 17 residues. The germline gives CDR1 SGHVS, CDR2 FQNEAQ. CDR3 sequence (DNA): TGTGCCAGCACCCTATACGCCCCCAGGGAAATCACAGATACGCAGTATTTT. Translation gives CASTLYAPREITDTQYF.

This clonotype came up many times. The V call is TRBV7-2, the J call TRBJ2-3; 8 bases map to TRBD2. The CDR3 sequence is 14 residues long. Germline lookup yields CDR1 SGHTA and CDR2 FQGNSA. The trim removed 5 bases at V and 4 bases at J, leaving 5 bases unmatched. CDR3 in DNA: TGTGCCAGCAGCCCCCGACTAGCGCCAGATACGCAGTATTTT. Translated, it gives CASSPRLAPDTQYF. The full variable domain, completed using reference TRBV7-2 and TRBJ2-3, is GAGVSQSPSNKVTEKGKDVELRCDPISGHTALYWYRQSLGQGLEFLIYFQGNSAPDKSGLPSDRFSAERTGGSVSTLTIQRTQQEDSAVYLCASSPRLAPDTQYFGPGTRLTVL.

This chain joins TRBV28 and TRBJ2-4; D perhaps matches TRBD1 (6 bases). V dropped 5 bases and J dropped 0 bases, with 11 bases sitting between them. The CDR3 has 15 amino acids. Germline CDR1 reads MDHEN; CDR2 reads SYDVKM. In DNA, the CDR3 is TGTGCCAGCAGTAATTTGGACAGAGCCAAAAACATTCAGTACTTC. This codes for CASSNLDRAKNIQYF. Based on the CDR3 plus reference TRBV28 and TRBJ2-4, the full variable domain is DVKVTQSSRYLVKRTGEKVFLECVQDMDHENMFWYRQDPGLGLRLIYFSYDVKMKEKGDIPEGYSVSREKKERFSLILESASTNQTSMYLCASSNLDRAKNIQYFGAGTRLSVL.

This clonotype was counted a few times. A read error is possible here, since a much larger clone lies one base away. The gene calls are TRBV5-4 and TRBJ2-2; TRBD2 is a possible D gene (5 bases). Trimming cost V 2 bases and J 4 bases, with 6 bases left between them. CDR1 SGHNT and CDR2 YYREEE come from the germline V gene (reference sequence). CDR3 size: 13 residues. The DNA of the CDR3 is TGTGCCAGCAGCTTTGGGAGCACCGGGGAGCTGTTTTTT. Amino acids: CASSFGSTGELFF.

This chain links TRBV4-2 with TRBJ1-1, with D possibly matching TRBD1 (6 bases). Trimming removed 6 bases at V and 5 bases at J, with 13 bases between. CDR1 and CDR2 (germline): LGHNA, YNFKEQ. CDR3 size: 13 residues. The CDR3 sequence is CASRNEGGTEAFF. The DNA of the CDR3 is TGTGCCAGCAGGAATGAGGGGGGAACTGAAGCTTTCTTT.

This clonotype was seen a handful of times. The chain couples TRBV29-1 to TRBJ2-2, with no clear D. V shed 6 bases and J shed 8 bases, with 7 bases lying between them. Germline CDR1 reads SQVTM; CDR2 reads ANQGSEA. This CDR3 contains 10 residues. The CDR3 loop reads CSVYAGELFF. The CDR3 nucleotides read TGCAGCGTCTATGCTGGGGAGCTGTTTTTT.

This clonotype came up a few times. V and J are TRBV12-3 or TRBV12-4 and TRBJ2-5; D unclear. V lost 7 bases to trimming and J lost 5 bases, with 17 bases between them. The CDR3 totals 14 residues. The CDR3, as DNA: TGTGCCAGCACCTCGGACCCGCCCTGGGAGACCCAGTACTTC. Encoded protein: CASTSDPPWETQYF.

CDR3 nucleotides: TGTGCCAGCAGCCAGGACGACTGGGGAGAGCAGTACTTC. Translation: CASSQDDWGEQYF. The V gene is TRBV3-1, the J gene TRBJ2-7, with D unresolved. CDR3 length equals 13 residues. CDR1 and CDR2 (germline): LGHDT, YNNKEL (reference sequence). The V end was cut by 3 bases, the J end by 7 bases, with 13 bases between.

The chain employs TRBV5-6 and TRBJ2-3, with D perhaps TRBD1 (5 bases). Trimming cost V 6 bases and J 1 base, with 18 bases left between them. The CDR3 runs 16 residues. Germline assignment: CDR1 SGHDT and CDR2 YYEEEE. In DNA form, the CDR3 reads TGTGCCAGCAAATTGAGGTGGCAGGGCGGCACAGATACGCAGTATTTT. This encodes CASKLRWQGGTDTQYF.

This chain uses TRBV29-1 with TRBJ1-2; tentatively, D is TRBD1 (6 bases). The CDR3 has 17 amino acids. Germline V lookup: CDR1 SQVTM, CDR2 ANQGSEA. V dropped 2 bases and J dropped 2 bases, with 21 bases sitting between them. CDR3 nucleotide sequence: TGCAGCGTTGAAAAGTCCTTGGGGTCGGACAGAAACTATGGCTACACCTTC. It is translated as CSVEKSLGSDRNYGYTF.

This rearrangement joins TRBV7-4 to TRBJ2-3; D not certain. The CDR3 contains 14 residues. The ends were cut back, 4 bases at V and 3 bases at J, with 11 bases in the middle. CDR1 and CDR2 (germline): SGHVT, SQSDAQ. Here the CDR3 reads CASSSPTSTDTQYF. CDR3 nucleotides: TGTGCCAGCAGCTCACCGACAAGTACAGATACGCAGTATTTT.

This clonotype was observed a handful of times. This chain connects TRBV24-1 to TRBJ2-2; D may be TRBD2 (5 bases). The CDR3 spans 13 residues. Germline CDR1 and CDR2: KGHDR and SFDVKD. The V end lost 9 bases, the J end lost 7 bases, and 14 bases lay between the germline ends. Here the CDR3 DNA reads TGTGCCACCCGCGGGCGAGGGATCGGGGAGCTGTTTTTT. It is translated as CATRGRGIGELFF.

At least ten counts were recorded for this clonotype. The DNA for the CDR3 is TGTGCCAGCAGTCCACAGGGGTGGGAGACCCAGTACTTC. It yields the protein CASSPQGWETQYF. The chain combines TRBV28 with TRBJ2-5, with 7 nucleotides matching TRBD1. Germline CDR1 reads MDHEN; CDR2 reads SYDVKM. With V trimmed by 5 bases and J by 5 bases, 5 bases remained unmatched. The CDR3 is made up of 13 amino acids.

V is TRBV7-6 and J is TRBJ2-1; 14 bases are shared with TRBD2. J lost 2 bases, V lost 5 bases, and 8 bases had no gene match. Germline V gene sequence: CDR1 SGHVS, CDR2 FNYEAQ. This CDR3 is 18 amino acids long. CDR3 residues: CASSRTSGGPPPYNEQFF. The CDR3 DNA reads as TGTGCCAGCAGCAGGACTAGCGGGGGGCCCCCCCCCTACAATGAGCAGTTCTTC.

This clonotype occurred once. A much larger clone differs from this one at a single base, so this may be a read error. CDR3 residues: CTSSFFRENNYGYTF. DNA for the CDR3: TGTACCAGCAGTTTCTTTCGGGAGAACAACTATGGCTACACCTTC. V is TRBV27 and J is TRBJ1-2; D unclear. The CDR3 has 15 residues. Germline V gives CDR1 MNHEY, CDR2 SMNVEV (reference sequence).

This clonotype is termed medium-sized. Here the CDR3 DNA reads TGTGCCAGCAGCATTTCTAGCTTAAGCTCCTACAATGAGCAGTTCTTC. Translation: CASSISSLSSYNEQFF. The rearrangement joins TRBV7-2 to TRBJ2-1; D is possibly TRBD2 (5 bases). The germline V gene has CDR1 SGHTA and CDR2 FQGNSA. Trimming left V 5 bases short and J 0 bases short, with 14 bases between. CDR3 length: 16 residues.

This clonotype was observed a handful of times. The rearrangement links TRBV29-1 to TRBJ1-2; TRBD1 is a possible D gene (5 bases). Trimming took 6 bases from V and 0 from J, leaving 20 bases between them. Germline V lookup: CDR1 SQVTM, CDR2 ANQGSEA. This CDR3 has 16 amino acids. This CDR3 is CSVGFTRDATNYGYTF. The DNA of the CDR3 is TGCAGCGTAGGTTTTACCCGGGACGCTACTAACTATGGCTACACCTTC.

V usage is TRBV4-1 and J usage is TRBJ2-1; D possibly corresponds to TRBD1 (6 bases). Trimming stripped 4 bases from V and 5 bases from J, with 12 bases between. The CDR3 has 14 amino acids. CDR1 and CDR2 from the germline V gene are MGHRA and YSYEKL. The CDR3 loop is CASSPPTGNNEQFF. CDR3 in DNA: TGCGCCAGCAGCCCGCCAACAGGGAACAATGAGCAGTTCTTC.

There are a few counts of this clonotype. The rearrangement links TRBV15 to TRBJ2-2; 8 bases match TRBD1. The CDR3 loop spans 16 amino acids. Germline values: CDR1 LNHNV, CDR2 YYDKDF (reference sequence). The junction had 8 bases not matched to a gene; V was cut back by 1 base and J by 7 bases. CDR3: CATSRAAGGFDGELFF. Written as DNA, the CDR3 is TGTGCCACCAGCAGAGCTGCAGGGGGCTTTGACGGGGAGCTGTTTTTT.

The chain recombines TRBV6-6 with TRBJ2-6, with D unclear. CDR3 length: 12 residues. Germline CDR1 and CDR2: MNHNY and SVGAGI (reference sequence). V was trimmed by 11 bases and J by 1 base, leaving 6 bases between them. CDR3 sequence (DNA): TGTGCCGGCGAATCTGGGGCCAACGTCCTGACTTTC. Translating it yields CAGESGANVLTF.

This clonotype was detected ten times or more. CDR3 nucleotides: TGTGCCAGCAGGGATAGATTAGGGGGCAGGAACACTGAAGCTTTCTTT. Its protein is CASRDRLGGRNTEAFF. The chain is built from TRBV7-2 and TRBJ1-1; TRBD1 aligns across 7 bases. The CDR3 sequence is 16 residues long. The ends lost 6 bases at V and 1 base at J; junction bases unmatched: 11. Germline V CDR1 and CDR2: SGHTA, FQGNSA.

For this clonotype: Germline and junction disagree at one end, which may indicate a read error. J is TRBJ1-2 and V is TRBV2; D remains unclear. This CDR3 is built from 11 residues. CDR1 SNHLY and CDR2 FYNNEI come from the germline V gene. The CDR3 bases are TGTGCCGGCAGGACGGTTTATGGCTACACCTTC. Protein: CAGRTVYGYTF.

On this clonotype itself: It may be a read error: a sequence one base away is much more abundant. This sequence joins TRBV7-9 and TRBJ2-6; no firm D call. The CDR3 has 16 residues. Trimming stripped 1 base from V and 0 bases from J, with 7 bases between. The germline V gene encodes CDR1 SEHNR and CDR2 FQNEAQ (reference sequence). The CDR3 loop is CASSLDKDSGANVLTF. As DNA, the CDR3 is TGTGCCAGCAGCTTAGACAAAGACTCTGGGGCCAACGTCCTGACTTTC.

This clonotype was seen a few times. This chain connects TRBV7-6 to TRBJ1-2, with a tentative D call TRBD1 (5 bases). CDR1 is SGHVS and CDR2 is FNYEAQ in the germline V gene. This CDR3 comprises 15 residues. V was cut by 2 bases and J by 4 bases, with 14 bases left in between. The DNA for the CDR3 is TGTGCCAGCAGCTTAAGCGGGGCTATCCGCTATGGCTACACCTTC. The encoded protein is CASSLSGAIRYGYTF.

The table lists this clonotype with a few counts. This rearrangement joins TRBV28 to TRBJ2-5; 11 positions match TRBD2. V gave up 3 bases and J gave up 1 base; unmatched junction bases: 7. The CDR3 consists of 17 residues. Germline loops: CDR1 MDHEN, CDR2 SYDVKM. The CDR3 DNA reads TGTGCCAGCAGTTTGAGGGCTAGCGGGGGGACCCAAGAGACCCAGTACTTC. This gives the protein CASSLRASGGTQETQYF. Full variable domain (remainder filled in from reference TRBV28 and TRBJ2-5): DVKVTQSSRYLVKRTGEKVFLECVQDMDHENMFWYRQDPGLGLRLIYFSYDVKMKEKGDIPEGYSVSREKKERFSLILESASTNQTSMYLCASSLRASGGTQETQYFGPGTRLLVL.

The chain joins TRBV20-1 to TRBJ2-2; possibly TRBD1 for D (5 bases). CDR3 length: 16 amino acids. The germline V and J ends were trimmed by 0 bases and 3 bases, with 14 bases remaining between them. Germline V lookup: CDR1 DFQATT, CDR2 SNEGSKA (reference sequence). CDR3 amino acids: CSARDSSGSDTGELFF. In nucleotides, the CDR3 is TGCAGTGCTAGAGATAGTTCAGGGTCGGACACCGGGGAGCTGTTTTTT.